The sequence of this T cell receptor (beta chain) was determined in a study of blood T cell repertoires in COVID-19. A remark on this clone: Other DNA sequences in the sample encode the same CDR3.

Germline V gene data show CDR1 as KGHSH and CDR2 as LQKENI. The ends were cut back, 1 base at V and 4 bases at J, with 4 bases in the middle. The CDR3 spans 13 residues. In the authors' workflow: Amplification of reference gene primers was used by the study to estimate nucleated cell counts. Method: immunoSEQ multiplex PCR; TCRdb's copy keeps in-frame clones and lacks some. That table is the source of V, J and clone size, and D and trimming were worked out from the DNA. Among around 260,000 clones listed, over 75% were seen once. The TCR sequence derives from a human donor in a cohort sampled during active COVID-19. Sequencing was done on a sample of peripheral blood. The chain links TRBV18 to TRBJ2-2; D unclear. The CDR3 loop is CASSPRGTGELFF. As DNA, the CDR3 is TGTGCCAGCTCACCACGCGGCACCGGGGAGCTGTTTTTT.